The entry below gives a single T cell receptor beta chain sequence along with its context. Its antigen is still unknown. Other DNA sequences in this sample translate to the same CDR3. Sequenced by immunoSEQ multiplex PCR; TCRdb stores in-frame clones only, minus some. The sample lists 80,000 to 100,000 clones; 80% to 85% were seen once. V trimming: 1 base; J trimming: 3 bases; junction bases outside the gene matches: 2. The CDR3 is made up of 14 amino acids. Germline V gene data show CDR1 as SGHAT and CDR2 as FQNNGV. This sample is part of a study of graft-versus-host responses after intestinal transplantation.

The specimen was unstimulated CD8+ T cells sorted from spleen or lymph node cells, collected before intestinal transplant. V and J are TRBV11-2 and TRBJ2-7; 8 nucleotides agree with TRBD1. The receptor was isolated from a human donor who received an intestinal transplant. The CDR3 DNA reads as TGTGCCAGCAGCTTAGCAGGGGGCAGCTACGAGCAGTACTTC. It encodes CASSLAGGSYEQYF.